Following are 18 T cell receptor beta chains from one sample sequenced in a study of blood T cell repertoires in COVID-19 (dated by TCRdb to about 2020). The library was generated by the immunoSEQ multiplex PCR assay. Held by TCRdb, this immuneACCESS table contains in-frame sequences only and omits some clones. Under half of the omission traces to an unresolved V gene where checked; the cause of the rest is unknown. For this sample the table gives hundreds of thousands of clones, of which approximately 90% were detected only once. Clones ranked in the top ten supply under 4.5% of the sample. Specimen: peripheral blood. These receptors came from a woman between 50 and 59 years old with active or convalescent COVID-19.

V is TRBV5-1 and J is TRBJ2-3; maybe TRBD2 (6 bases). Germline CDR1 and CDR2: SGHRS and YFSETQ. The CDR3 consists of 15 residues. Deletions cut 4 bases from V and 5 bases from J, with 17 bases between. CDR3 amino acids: CASSLRALARDTQYF. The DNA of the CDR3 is TGCGCCAGCAGCCTGAGGGCGCTAGCGAGAGATACGCAGTATTTT. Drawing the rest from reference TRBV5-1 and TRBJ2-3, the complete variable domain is KAGVTQTPRYLIKTRGQQVTLSCSPISGHRSVSWYQQTPGQGLQFLFEYFSETQRNKGNFPGRFSGRQFSNSRSEMNVSTLELGDSALYLCASSLRALARDTQYFGPGTRLTVL.

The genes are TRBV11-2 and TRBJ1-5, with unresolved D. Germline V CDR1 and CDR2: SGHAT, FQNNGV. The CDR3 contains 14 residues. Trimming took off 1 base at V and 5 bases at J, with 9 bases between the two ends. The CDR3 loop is CASSLGLGYQPQHF. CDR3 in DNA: TGTGCCAGCAGCTTAGGGCTAGGTTATCAGCCCCAGCATTTT.

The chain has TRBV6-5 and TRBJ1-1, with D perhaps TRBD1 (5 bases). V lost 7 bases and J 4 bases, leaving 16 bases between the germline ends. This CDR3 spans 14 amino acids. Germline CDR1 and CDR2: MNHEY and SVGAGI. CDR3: CASTSGPGFTEAFF. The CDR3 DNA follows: TGTGCCAGCACCTCCGGTCCAGGGTTCACTGAAGCTTTCTTT.

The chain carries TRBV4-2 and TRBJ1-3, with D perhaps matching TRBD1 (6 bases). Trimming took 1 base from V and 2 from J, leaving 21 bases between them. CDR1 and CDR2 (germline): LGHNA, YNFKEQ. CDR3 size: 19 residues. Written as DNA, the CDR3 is TGTGCCAGCAGCCAAGTTTCGGGCCCTTACAGGGCGGCTGGAAACACCATATATTTT. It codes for CASSQVSGPYRAAGNTIYF.

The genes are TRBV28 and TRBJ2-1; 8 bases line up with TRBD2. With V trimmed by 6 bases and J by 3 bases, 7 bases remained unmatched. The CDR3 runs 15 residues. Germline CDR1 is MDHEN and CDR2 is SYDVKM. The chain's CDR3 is CASRQEGLGYNEQFF. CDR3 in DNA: TGTGCCAGCAGACAAGAGGGACTAGGCTACAATGAGCAGTTCTTC.

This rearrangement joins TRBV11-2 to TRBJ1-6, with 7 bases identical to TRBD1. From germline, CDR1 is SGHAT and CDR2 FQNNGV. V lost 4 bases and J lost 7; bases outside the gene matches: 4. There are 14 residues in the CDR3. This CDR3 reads CASSSGTANSPLHF. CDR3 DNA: TGTGCCAGCAGCTCCGGGACAGCGAATTCACCCCTCCACTTT.

The CDR3 DNA reads as TGTGCCAGCAGCTTAGGGAGCTACGAGCAGTACTTC. Residues: CASSLGSYEQYF. The chain carries TRBV7-2 and TRBJ2-7; D is uncertain. Germline V lookup: CDR1 SGHTA, CDR2 FQGNSA. The CDR3 loop spans 12 amino acids. Trimming took off 1 base at V and 3 bases at J, with 4 bases between the two ends.

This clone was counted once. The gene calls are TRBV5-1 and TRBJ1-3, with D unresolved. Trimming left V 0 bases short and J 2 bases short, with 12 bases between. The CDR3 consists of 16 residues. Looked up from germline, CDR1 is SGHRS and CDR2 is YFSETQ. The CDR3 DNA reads TGCGCCAGCAGCTTGGAGCCGGTCTCTACTGGAAACACCATATATTTT. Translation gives CASSLEPVSTGNTIYF.

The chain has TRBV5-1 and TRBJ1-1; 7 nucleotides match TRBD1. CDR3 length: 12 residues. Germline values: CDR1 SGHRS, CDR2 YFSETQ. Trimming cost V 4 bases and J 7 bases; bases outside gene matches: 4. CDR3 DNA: TGCGCCAGCAGCATGGGACAGAGTGAAGCTTTCTTT. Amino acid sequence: CASSMGQSEAFF.

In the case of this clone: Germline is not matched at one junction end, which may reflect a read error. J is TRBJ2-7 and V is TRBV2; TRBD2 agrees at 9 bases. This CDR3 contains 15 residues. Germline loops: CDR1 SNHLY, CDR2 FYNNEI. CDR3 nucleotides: TGTGCCAGCAGTGAACGTGGGACTAGCTCCCACGAGCAGTACTTC. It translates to CASSERGTSSHEQYF.

The CDR3 DNA follows: TGTGCCAGCAGCGTAGAGGGGAAGGGCTGGGGCGAGCAGTACTTC. Translating it yields CASSVEGKGWGEQYF. This rearrangement joins TRBV9 to TRBJ2-7; possible D gene TRBD1, 5 bases. Germline CDR1 SGDLS, CDR2 YYNGEE. Trimming shortened V by 0 bases and J by 6 bases, and 16 bases separated the two germline ends. This CDR3 has 15 residues.

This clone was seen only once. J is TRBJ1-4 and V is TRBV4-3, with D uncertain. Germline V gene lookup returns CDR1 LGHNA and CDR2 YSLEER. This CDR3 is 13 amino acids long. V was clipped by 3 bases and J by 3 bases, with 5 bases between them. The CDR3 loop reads CASSQQANEKLFF. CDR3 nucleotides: TGCGCCAGCAGCCAGCAGGCTAATGAAAAACTGTTTTTT.

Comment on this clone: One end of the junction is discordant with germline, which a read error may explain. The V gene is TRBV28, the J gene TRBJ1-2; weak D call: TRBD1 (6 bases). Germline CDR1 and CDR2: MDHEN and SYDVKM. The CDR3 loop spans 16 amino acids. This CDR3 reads CATSFDHRVGNYGYTF. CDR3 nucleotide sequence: TGTGCCACCAGTTTTGATCACAGGGTCGGCAACTATGGCTACACCTTC.

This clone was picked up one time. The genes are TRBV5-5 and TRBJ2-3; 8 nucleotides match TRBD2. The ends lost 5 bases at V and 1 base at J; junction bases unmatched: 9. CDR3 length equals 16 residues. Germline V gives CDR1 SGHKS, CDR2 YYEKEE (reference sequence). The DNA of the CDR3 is TGTGCCAGCAGGGGTGGACTAGCACATCGCACAGATACGCAGTATTTT. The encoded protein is CASRGGLAHRTDTQYF.

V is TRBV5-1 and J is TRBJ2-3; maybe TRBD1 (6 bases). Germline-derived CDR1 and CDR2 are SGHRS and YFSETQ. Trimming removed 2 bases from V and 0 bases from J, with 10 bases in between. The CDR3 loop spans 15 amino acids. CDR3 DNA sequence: TGCGCCAGCAGCTTAGGGACAACTAGCACAGATACGCAGTATTTT. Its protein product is CASSLGTTSTDTQYF.

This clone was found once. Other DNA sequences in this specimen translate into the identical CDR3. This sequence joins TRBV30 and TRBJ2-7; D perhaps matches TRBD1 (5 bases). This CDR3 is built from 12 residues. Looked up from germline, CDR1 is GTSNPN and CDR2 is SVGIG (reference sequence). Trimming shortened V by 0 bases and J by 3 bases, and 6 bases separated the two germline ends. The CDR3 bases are TGTGCCTGGAGTGTTCAGGGCTACGAGCAGTACTTC. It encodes CAWSVQGYEQYF.

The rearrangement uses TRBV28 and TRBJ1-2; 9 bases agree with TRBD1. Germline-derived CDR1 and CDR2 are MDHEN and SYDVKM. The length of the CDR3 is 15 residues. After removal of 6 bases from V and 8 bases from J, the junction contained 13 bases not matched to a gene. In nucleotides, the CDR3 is TGTGCCAGCAGCTCCGGGACAGGGAGTATAGGCGGCTACACCTTC. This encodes CASSSGTGSIGGYTF.

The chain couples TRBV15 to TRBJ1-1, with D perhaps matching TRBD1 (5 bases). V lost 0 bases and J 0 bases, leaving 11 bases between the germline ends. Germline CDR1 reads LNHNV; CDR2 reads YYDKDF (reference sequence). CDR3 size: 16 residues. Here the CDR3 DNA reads TGTGCCACCAGCAGAGACCGCCTCAGGGTGAACACTGAAGCTTTCTTT. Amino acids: CATSRDRLRVNTEAFF.